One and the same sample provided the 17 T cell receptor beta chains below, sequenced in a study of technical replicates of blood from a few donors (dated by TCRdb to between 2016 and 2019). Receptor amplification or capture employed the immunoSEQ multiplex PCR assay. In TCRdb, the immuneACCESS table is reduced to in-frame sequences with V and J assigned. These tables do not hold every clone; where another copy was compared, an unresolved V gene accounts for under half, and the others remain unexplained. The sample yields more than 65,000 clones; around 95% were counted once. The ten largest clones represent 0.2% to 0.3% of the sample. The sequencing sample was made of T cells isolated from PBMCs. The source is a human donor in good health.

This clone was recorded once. CDR3 coding DNA: TGCGCCAGCAGGACTAGCGACCACACAGATACGCAGTATTTT. Its translation is CASRTSDHTDTQYF. J is TRBJ2-3 and V is TRBV5-1, with 8 bases that match TRBD2. Germline CDR1 and CDR2: SGHRS and YFSETQ. The CDR3 loop spans 14 amino acids. The trim removed 5 bases at V and 2 bases at J, leaving 4 bases unmatched.

CDR3 in DNA: TGTGCCAGCAGGGAATGGACAGAGTTCTTATCCTATGGCTACACCTTC. This codes for CASREWTEFLSYGYTF. The chain couples TRBV2 to TRBJ1-2; possibly TRBD1 for D (6 bases). Germline V lookup: CDR1 SNHLY, CDR2 FYNNEI. CDR3 length equals 16 residues. Trimming took off 6 bases at V and 4 bases at J, with 21 bases between the two ends.

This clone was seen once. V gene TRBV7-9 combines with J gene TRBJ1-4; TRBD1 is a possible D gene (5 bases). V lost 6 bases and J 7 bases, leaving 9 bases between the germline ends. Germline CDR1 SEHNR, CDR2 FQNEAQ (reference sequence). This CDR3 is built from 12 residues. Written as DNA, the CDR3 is TGTGCCAGCAGTTCCGACAGTGAAAAACTGTTTTTT. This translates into CASSSDSEKLFF.

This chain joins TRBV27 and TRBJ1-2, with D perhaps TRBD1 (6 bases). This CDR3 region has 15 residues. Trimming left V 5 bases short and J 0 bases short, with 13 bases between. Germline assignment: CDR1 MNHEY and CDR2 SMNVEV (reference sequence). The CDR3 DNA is TGTGCCAGCAGTGACCCACAGGGCACTAACTATGGCTACACCTTC. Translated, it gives CASSDPQGTNYGYTF.

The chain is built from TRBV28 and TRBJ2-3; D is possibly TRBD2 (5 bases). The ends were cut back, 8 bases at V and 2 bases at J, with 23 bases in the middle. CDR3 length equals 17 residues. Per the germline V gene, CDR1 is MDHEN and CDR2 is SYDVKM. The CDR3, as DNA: TGTGCCAGCTGTGGGCGGGCGGATCCCCTTACCACAGATACGCAGTATTTT. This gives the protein CASCGRADPLTTDTQYF.

In nucleotides, the CDR3 is TGTGCCAGCAGTTTCTCCAGGGGGCTCGAAAACTATGGCTACACCTTC. Amino acids: CASSFSRGLENYGYTF. The chain couples TRBV27 to TRBJ1-2; TRBD1 agrees at 8 bases. Germline CDR1 reads MNHEY; CDR2 reads SMNVEV (reference sequence). CDR3 length: 16 residues. V was pared by 3 bases and J by 2 bases, with 8 bases of the junction left unmatched.

In DNA form, the CDR3 reads TGTGCCAGCAGTTTCTACAGGGGGCTCACTGAAGCTTTCTTT. This encodes CASSFYRGLTEAFF. The chain uses TRBV28 and TRBJ1-1; TRBD1 agrees at 9 bases. The CDR3 runs to 14 residues. The J segment lost 4 bases and the V segment lost 3 bases, leaving 3 bases of the junction unmatched. Germline V gene data show CDR1 as MDHEN and CDR2 as SYDVKM.

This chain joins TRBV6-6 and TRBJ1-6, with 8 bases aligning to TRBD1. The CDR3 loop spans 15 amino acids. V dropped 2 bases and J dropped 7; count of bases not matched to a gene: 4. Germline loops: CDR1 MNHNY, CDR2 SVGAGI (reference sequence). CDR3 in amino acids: CASSYDWDRNSPLHF. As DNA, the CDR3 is TGTGCCAGCAGTTACGACTGGGACAGGAATTCACCCCTCCACTTT.

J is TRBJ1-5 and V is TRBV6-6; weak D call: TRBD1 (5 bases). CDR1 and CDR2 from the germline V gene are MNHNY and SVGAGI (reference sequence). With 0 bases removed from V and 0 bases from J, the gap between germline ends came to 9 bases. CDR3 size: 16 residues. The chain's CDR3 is CASSYSRQYSNQPQHF. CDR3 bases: TGTGCCAGCAGTTACTCGAGACAGTATAGCAATCAGCCCCAGCATTTT.

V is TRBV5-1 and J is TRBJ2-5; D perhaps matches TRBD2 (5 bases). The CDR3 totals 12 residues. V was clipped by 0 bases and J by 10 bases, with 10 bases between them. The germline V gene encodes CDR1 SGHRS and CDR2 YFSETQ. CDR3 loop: CASSLEGGGQYF. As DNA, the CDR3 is TGCGCCAGCAGCTTGGAGGGTGGAGGCCAGTACTTC.

The CDR3 nucleotides are TGTGCCAGCAGTTCCACTGACTCCGTGACTTTCTTT. It codes for CASSSTDSVTFF. The chain is built from TRBV7-9 and TRBJ1-1; no clear D gene. This CDR3 contains 12 residues. Per the germline V gene, CDR1 is SEHNR and CDR2 is FQNEAQ (reference sequence). V was cut by 6 bases and J by 12 bases, with 17 bases left in between.

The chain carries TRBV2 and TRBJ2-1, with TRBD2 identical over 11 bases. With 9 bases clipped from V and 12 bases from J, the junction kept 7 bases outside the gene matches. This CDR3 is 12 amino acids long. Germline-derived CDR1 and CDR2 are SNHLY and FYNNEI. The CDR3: CASTLAGGLQFF. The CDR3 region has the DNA TGTGCCAGTACTCTAGCGGGGGGTTTGCAGTTCTTC. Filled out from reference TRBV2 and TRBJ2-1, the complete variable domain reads EPEVTQTPSHQVTQMGQEVILRCVPISNHLYFYWYRQILGQKVEFLVSFYNNEISEKSEIFDDQFSVERPDGSNFTLKIRSTKLEDSAMYFCASTLAGGLQFFGPGTRLTVL.

CDR3 amino acids: CASGGQAMGDTQYF. The CDR3 bases are TGCGCCAGCGGAGGACAGGCCATGGGAGATACGCAGTATTTT. The chain couples TRBV10-2 to TRBJ2-3; 7 bases fit TRBD1. With 8 bases clipped from V and 5 bases from J, the junction kept 10 bases outside the gene matches. Germline V gene lookup returns CDR1 WSHSY and CDR2 SAAADI. The CDR3 sequence is 14 residues long.

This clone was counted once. CDR3 sequence: CASSSTDRYQPQHF. The CDR3 nucleotides are TGTGCCAGCAGCTCGACGGACAGATATCAGCCCCAGCATTTT. V and J are TRBV9 and TRBJ1-5; maybe TRBD1 (6 bases). Germline-derived CDR1 and CDR2 are SGDLS and YYNGEE. Deletions cut 4 bases from V and 5 bases from J, with 13 bases between. The CDR3 covers 14 residues.

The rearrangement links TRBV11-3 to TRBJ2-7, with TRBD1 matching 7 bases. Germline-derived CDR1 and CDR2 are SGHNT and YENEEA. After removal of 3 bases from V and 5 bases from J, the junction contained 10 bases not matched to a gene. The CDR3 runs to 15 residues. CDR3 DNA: TGTGCCAGCAGCTTTCAAGGGGGCGCGTCCCACGAGCAGTACTTC. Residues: CASSFQGGASHEQYF. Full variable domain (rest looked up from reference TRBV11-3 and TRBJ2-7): EAGVVQSPRYKIIEKKQPVAFWCNPISGHNTLYWYLQNLGQGPELLIRYENEEAVDDSQLPKDRFSAERLKGVDSTLKIQPAELGDSAVYLCASSFQGGASHEQYFGPGTRLTVT.

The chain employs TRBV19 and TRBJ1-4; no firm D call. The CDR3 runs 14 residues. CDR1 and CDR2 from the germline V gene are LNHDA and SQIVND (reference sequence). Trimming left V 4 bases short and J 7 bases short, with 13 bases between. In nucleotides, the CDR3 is TGTGCCAGTAGTACCCCTGGAGGATTTGAAAAACTGTTTTTT. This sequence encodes CASSTPGGFEKLFF.

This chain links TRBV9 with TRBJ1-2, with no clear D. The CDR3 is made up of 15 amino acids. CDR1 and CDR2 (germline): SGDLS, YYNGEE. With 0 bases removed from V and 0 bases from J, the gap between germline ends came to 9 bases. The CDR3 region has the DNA TGTGCCAGCAGCGTAGCCGGGTCAGCTAACTATGGCTACACCTTC. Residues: CASSVAGSANYGYTF.